This is a list of T cell receptor beta chains from one sample in a study of blood T cell repertoires in COVID-19. Sequencing was performed with immunoSEQ multiplex PCR; in TCRdb, only in-frame clones are kept and a portion is missing. The repertoire holds fewer than 120,000 clones, under 75% seen once, with under 10% in the top ten. The sequenced sample was peripheral blood. The receptors were gathered from a woman aged 60 to 75 with acute or convalescent COVID-19. Both conserved end residues are part of each CDR3. A D gene is named only where the DNA matches it firmly. Size values are once, few and many counts, or a class for expanded clones, and some rows have none.

D gene	clone size	J gene	V gene	CDR3 DNA	CDR3 protein
TRBD1	.	TRBJ2-7	TRBV15	TGTGCCACCAGCAGAGCCGGGACAGGGGCCTACGAGCAGTACTTC	CATSRAGTGAYEQYF
TRBD1	few	TRBJ2-1	TRBV7-8	TGTGCCAGCAGCCGATCCCGGGACAGGGCCAACAATGAGCAGTTCTTC	CASSRSRDRANNEQFF
.	.	TRBJ2-3	TRBV7-2	TGTGCCAGCAGCTTAGTTGGACAGATTAGCACAGATACGCAGTATTTT	CASSLVGQISTDTQYF
TRBD1	.	TRBJ1-5	TRBV27	TGTGCCAGCAGTCCCCAAATTTTCAGGGGGCTCGTTCAGCCCCAGCATTTT	CASSPQIFRGLVQPQHF
.	.	TRBJ2-3	TRBV28	TGTGCCAGCAGCTCGCAGGGTTTAGATACGCAGTATTTT	CASSSQGLDTQYF
.	.	TRBJ2-2	TRBV7-2	TGTGCCAGCAGCTTAGCGGGGGCGGAGCTGTTTTTT	CASSLAGAELFF
.	.	TRBJ1-5	TRBV28	TGTGCCAGCAGACCACTAAAGACTTATAGCAATCAGCCCCAGCATTTT	CASRPLKTYSNQPQHF
.	few	TRBJ1-5	TRBV12-3/TRBV12-4	TGTGCCAGCAGTTTCGGGATGAATCAGCCCCAGCATTTT	CASSFGMNQPQHF
TRBD1	.	TRBJ1-1	TRBV29-1	TGCAGCGTTCAAACCGGGACAGGGTTCGGCACTGAAGCTTTCTTT	CSVQTGTGFGTEAFF
.	.	TRBJ1-5	TRBV7-6	TGTGCCAGCAGCTTAGGGACAGATAGCAATCAGCCCCAGCATTTT	CASSLGTDSNQPQHF
.	.	TRBJ1-2	TRBV7-8	TGTGCCAGCAGCTTAGATTTGGGGAGTAGCTACACCTTC	CASSLDLGSSYTF
.	.	TRBJ1-6	TRBV21-1	TGTGCCAGCAGCAGGGTACAGGGCACCCGCAGCTCCTATAATTCACCCCTCCACTTT	CASSRVQGTRSSYNSPLHF
TRBD1	.	TRBJ2-3	TRBV24-1	TGTGCCACCAGTGACCCCTGGACAGGGCCAGATACGCAGTATTTT	CATSDPWTGPDTQYF
.	.	TRBJ2-7	TRBV10-2	TGCGCCAGCAGTGAGGGTGGTACAGGAAGCTCCTACGAGCAGTACTTC	CASSEGGTGSSYEQYF
.	.	TRBJ2-7	TRBV20-1	TGCAGTGCTAGTACCCGAGAGAGCTCCTACGAGCAGTACTTC	CSASTRESSYEQYF
TRBD1	.	TRBJ1-2	TRBV10-3	TGTGCCATCGCCTCGACAGGGACTAACTATGGCTACACCTTC	CAIASTGTNYGYTF
TRBD1	.	TRBJ2-7	TRBV11-3	TGTGCCAGCAGCCCCCAATCTCCGGGACAGGGCTCCTACGAGCAGTACTTC	CASSPQSPGQGSYEQYF
.	.	TRBJ1-2	TRBV9	TGTGCCAGCAGCCCAGAATCCTCCGGCTACACCTTC	CASSPESSGYTF
.	.	TRBJ1-4	TRBV11-2	TGTGCCAGCAGCGGACAGTCTAATGAAAAACTGTTTTTT	CASSGQSNEKLFF
TRBD1	.	TRBJ2-5	TRBV30	TGTGCCTGGAGTGGACCGACAGGGAGAGAGACCCAGTACTTC	CAWSGPTGRETQYF
.	once	TRBJ2-2	TRBV4-1	TGCGCCAGCAGCCAAGGGTTACAGGGACGCGGCACCGGGGAGCTGTTTTTT	CASSQGLQGRGTGELFF
.	.	TRBJ1-1	TRBV4-1	TGCGCCAGCAGCCAAGGTGGGGGGGGGACTGAAGCTTTCTTT	CASSQGGGGTEAFF
.	once	TRBJ2-7	TRBV9	TGTGCCAGCAGCCCTACTCAACGCAACTACGAGCAGTACTTC	CASSPTQRNYEQYF
TRBD1	.	TRBJ2-6	TRBV19	TGTGCCAGTAGTGCGGACAGGGGGTCTTCTGGGGCCAACGTCCTGACTTTC	CASSADRGSSGANVLTF
.	.	TRBJ1-3	TRBV10-1	TGCGCCAGCAGTGAGAGGGGAAGGACTGGAAACACCATATATTTT	CASSERGRTGNTIYF
TRBD1	few	TRBJ1-4	TRBV18	TGTGCCAGCTCCTCGGACAGGAATGAAAAACTGTTTTTT	CASSSDRNEKLFF
.	.	TRBJ1-4	TRBV7-9	TGTGCCAGCAGCTTCGATACTGTTAATGAAAAACTGTTTTTT	CASSFDTVNEKLFF
.	.	TRBJ2-1	TRBV5-1	TGCGCCAGCAGCTTGGACAGTAGGAATGAGCAGTTCTTC	CASSLDSRNEQFF
.	few	TRBJ1-2	TRBV5-1	TGCGCCAGCAGCTTCGACAACCAGGGTGGCTACACCTTC	CASSFDNQGGYTF
.	few	TRBJ1-2	TRBV2	TGTGCCATCTCTAGGCGGCCTGGCTACACCTTC	CAISRRPGYTF
.	.	TRBJ1-2	TRBV5-1	TGCGCCAGCAGCAAGGGACACCAGCAGGATGACTACACCTTC	CASSKGHQQDDYTF
.	.	TRBJ1-3	TRBV5-1	TGCGCCAGCAGCTTGGATCCATTTATGGGGGGTGGAAACACCATATATTTT	CASSLDPFMGGGNTIYF
TRBD2	.	TRBJ2-1	TRBV6-6	TGTGCCAGCAGTTCCGGGCGGGGGGGCTCCTACAATGAGCAGTTCTTC	CASSSGRGGSYNEQFF
.	.	TRBJ2-7	TRBV7-9	TGTGCCAGCAGCTTAAATGAGTACTCCTACGAGCAGTACTTC	CASSLNEYSYEQYF
.	many	TRBJ1-6	TRBV7-9	TGTGCCAGCAGCTCCATGGACATGATATATAATTCACCCCTCCACTTT	CASSSMDMIYNSPLHF
TRBD1	.	TRBJ1-4	TRBV19	TGTGCCAGTAGTGTCGACAGGGGAACTAATGAAAAACTGTTTTTT	CASSVDRGTNEKLFF
.	few	TRBJ1-4	TRBV28	TGTGCCAGCAGTTCGGGGGGGATAGGTAATGAAAAACTGTTTTTT	CASSSGGIGNEKLFF
.	once	TRBJ2-2	TRBV5-1	TGCGCCAGCAGCCGATCCGGGACAAAAGCGGCCGGGGAGCTGTTTTTT	CASSRSGTKAAGELFF
.	few	TRBJ1-5	TRBV6-2/TRBV6-3	TGTGCCAGCAGTTACTCCTCAGGGGCAAGGAATCAGCCCCAGCATTTT	CASSYSSGARNQPQHF
.	.	TRBJ2-1	TRBV2	TGTGCCAGCAGTGAACGAAGTGGAGCCTACAATGAGCAGTTCTTC	CASSERSGAYNEQFF
.	.	TRBJ1-5	TRBV6-5	TGTGCCAGCAGTTACTCCTCAGGGAATCAGCCCCAGCATTTT	CASSYSSGNQPQHF
.	.	TRBJ1-1	TRBV3-1/TRBV3-2	TGTGCCAGCAGCCGCCCAGGGCGCGCCACTGAAGCTTTCTTT	CASSRPGRATEAFF
.	medium-sized	TRBJ1-3	TRBV4-3	TGCGCCAGCAGCCAAGATCTACCCTCAGGGGCTGGAAACACCATATATTTT	CASSQDLPSGAGNTIYF
.	.	TRBJ1-5	TRBV6-4	TGTGCCAGCAGTGTCGTAGAAAATCAGCCCCAGCATTTT	CASSVVENQPQHF
.	.	TRBJ1-3	TRBV6-1	TGTGCCAGCAGTGACACTCTGGCTGGAAACACCATATATTTT	CASSDTLAGNTIYF
.	.	TRBJ2-7	TRBV7-8	TGTGCCAGCAGCTCAGCGGTAGCCGAGCAGTACTTC	CASSSAVAEQYF
TRBD1	.	TRBJ1-5	TRBV19	TGTGCCAGTAGTACCCAGACAGGGTTTTACGGCAATCAGCCCCAGCATTTT	CASSTQTGFYGNQPQHF
.	.	TRBJ2-1	TRBV14	TGTGCCAGCAGCCAAGAGCCGGGATCATCGCAGTTCTTC	CASSQEPGSSQFF
.	.	TRBJ2-6	TRBV5-4	TGTGCCAGCAGCCCAGGACAGAGGTCTGGGGCCAACGTCCTGACTTTC	CASSPGQRSGANVLTF
TRBD1	.	TRBJ1-5	TRBV20-1	TGCAGTGCTCGTGGGACAGCTATAAGCAATCAGCCCCAGCATTTT	CSARGTAISNQPQHF
TRBD1	few	TRBJ2-7	TRBV6-1	TGTGCCAGCAGTGCCATTAGGGACAGGGGCTGGTCCGAGCAGTACTTC	CASSAIRDRGWSEQYF
.	.	TRBJ2-4	TRBV13	TGTGCCAGCAGCTACCACAGGGCACTAGCCAAAAACATTCAGTACTTC	CASSYHRALAKNIQYF
.	.	TRBJ1-4	TRBV29-1	TGCAGCGTTGACTCCGGGGTGGGTGAAAAACTGTTTTTT	CSVDSGVGEKLFF
.	once	TRBJ1-1	TRBV18	TGTGCCAGCTCCCCAAGGGCGCAGGGCACTGAAGCTTTCTTT	CASSPRAQGTEAFF
TRBD1	.	TRBJ1-5	TRBV19	TGTGCCAGTAGTATCCAGGGGGGCAATCAGCCCCAGCATTTT	CASSIQGGNQPQHF
TRBD1	.	TRBJ1-4	TRBV5-5	TGTGCCAGCAGCTTGGAAGCGGGACAGGGTAATGAAAAACTGTTTTTT	CASSLEAGQGNEKLFF
.	.	TRBJ1-4	TRBV25-1	TGTGCCAGCAGTGACCTGCGACACCCTTATGCTAATGAAAAACTGTTTTTT	CASSDLRHPYANEKLFF
TRBD1	.	TRBJ2-3	TRBV10-3	TGTGCCATCAGTTTAACAGGGGATGGAGATACGCAGTATTTT	CAISLTGDGDTQYF
.	.	TRBJ1-2	TRBV6-1	TGTGCCAGCAGTGAACTAGGTAGCGTAGGGGGCTACACCTTC	CASSELGSVGGYTF
.	.	TRBJ2-2	TRBV9	TGTGCCAGCAGCCCCGGACACGCGAACACCGGGGAGCTGTTTTTT	CASSPGHANTGELFF